This T cell receptor (beta chain) was recorded in a study of blood T cell repertoires in COVID-19. Sequencing was performed with immunoSEQ multiplex PCR; in TCRdb, only in-frame clones are kept and a portion is missing. The sample records approximately 210,000 clones, 88% being singletons. This CDR3 is built from 15 residues. Losses at the gene ends were 1 base for V and 11 bases for J; bases not matched to a gene: 10. CDR1 is SGHDN and CDR2 is FVKESK in the germline V gene. J is TRBJ2-3 and V is TRBV14, with 9 bases identical to TRBD2. The sequence derives from a woman in her forties or fifties with acute COVID-19. The source material was PBMCs or T cells enriched from blood (not recorded which). This chain's CDR3 is CASSQGLIAGEKQYF. The DNA of the CDR3 is TGTGCCAGCAGCCAAGGGTTGATAGCGGGAGAGAAGCAGTATTTT.